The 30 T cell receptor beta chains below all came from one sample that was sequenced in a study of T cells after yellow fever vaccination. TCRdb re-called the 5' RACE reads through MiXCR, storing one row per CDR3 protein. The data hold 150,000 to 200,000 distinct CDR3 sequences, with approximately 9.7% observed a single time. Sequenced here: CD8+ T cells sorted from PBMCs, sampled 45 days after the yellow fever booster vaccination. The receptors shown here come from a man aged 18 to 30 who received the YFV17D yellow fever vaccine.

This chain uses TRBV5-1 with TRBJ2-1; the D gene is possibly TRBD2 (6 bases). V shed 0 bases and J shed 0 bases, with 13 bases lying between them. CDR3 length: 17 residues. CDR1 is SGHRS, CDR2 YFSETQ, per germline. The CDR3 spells CASSLESSDSSYNEQFF. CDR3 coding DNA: TGCGCCAGCAGCTTGGAGTCTAGCGATAGCTCCTACAATGAGCAGTTCTTC.

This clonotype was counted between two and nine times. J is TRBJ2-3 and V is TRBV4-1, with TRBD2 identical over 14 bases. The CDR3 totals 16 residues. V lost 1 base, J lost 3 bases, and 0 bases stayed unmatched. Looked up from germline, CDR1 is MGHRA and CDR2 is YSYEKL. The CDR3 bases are TGCGCCAGCAGCCAAGGGACTAGCGGGGGGACAGATACGCAGTATTTT. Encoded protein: CASSQGTSGGTDTQYF.

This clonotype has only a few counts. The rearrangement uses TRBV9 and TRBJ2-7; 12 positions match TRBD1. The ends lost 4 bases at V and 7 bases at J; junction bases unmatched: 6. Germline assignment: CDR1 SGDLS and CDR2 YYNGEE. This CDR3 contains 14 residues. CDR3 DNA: TGTGCCAGCAGCCCGGGACAGGGGGCGGAAGAGCAGTACTTC. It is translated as CASSPGQGAEEQYF.

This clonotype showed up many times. Written as DNA, the CDR3 is TGTGCCAGCAGCTCCGGGGACACCTATGGCTACACCTTC. It codes for CASSSGDTYGYTF. V usage is TRBV7-9 and J usage is TRBJ1-2; maybe TRBD1 (6 bases). The CDR3 sequence is 13 residues long. Deletions cut 4 bases from V and 4 bases from J, with 10 bases between. CDR1 and CDR2 from the germline V gene are SEHNR and FQNEAQ (reference sequence).

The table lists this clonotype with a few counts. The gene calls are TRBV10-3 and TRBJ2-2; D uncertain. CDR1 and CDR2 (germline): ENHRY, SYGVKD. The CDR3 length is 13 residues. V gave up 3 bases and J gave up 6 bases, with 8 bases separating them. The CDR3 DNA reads TGTGCCATCAGTGACGAGAATCCCGGGGAGCTGTTTTTT. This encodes CAISDENPGELFF.

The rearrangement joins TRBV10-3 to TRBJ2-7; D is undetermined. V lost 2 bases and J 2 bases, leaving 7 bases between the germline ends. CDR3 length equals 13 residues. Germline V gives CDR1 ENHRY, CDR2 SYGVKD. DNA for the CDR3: TGTGCCATCAGTGAGACGGCTACCTACGAGCAGTACTTC. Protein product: CAISETATYEQYF.

CDR3: CASSYSSDSFMNTEAFF. In DNA form, the CDR3 reads TGTGCCAGCAGTTACAGTAGCGACAGTTTTATGAACACTGAAGCTTTCTTT. The genes are TRBV6-5 and TRBJ1-1; possible D gene TRBD1, 5 bases. Germline V gene data show CDR1 as MNHEY and CDR2 as SVGAGI. The CDR3 covers 17 residues. The V and J ends lost 2 bases and 0 bases respectively, with 16 bases between them.

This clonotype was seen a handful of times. The CDR3 here is CASSLLGRSGANVLTF. CDR3 sequence (DNA): TGTGCCAGCAGTTTACTGGGGAGGTCTGGGGCCAACGTCCTGACTTTC. The chain has TRBV27 and TRBJ2-6, with D maybe TRBD2 (6 bases). The CDR3 runs to 16 residues. V was trimmed by 2 bases and J by 1 base, leaving 9 bases between them. Germline V gene sequence: CDR1 MNHEY, CDR2 SMNVEV (reference sequence).

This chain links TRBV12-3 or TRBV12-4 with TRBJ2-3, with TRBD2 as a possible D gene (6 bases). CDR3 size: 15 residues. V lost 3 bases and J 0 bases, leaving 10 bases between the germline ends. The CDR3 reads CASSFSSASTDTQYF. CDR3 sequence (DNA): TGTGCCAGCAGTTTTTCTAGCGCTAGCACAGATACGCAGTATTTT.

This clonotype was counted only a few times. CDR3 in DNA: TGCAGCGCCAACTACCCTGAAGCTTTCTTT. It specifies CSANYPEAFF. The V and J genes are TRBV29-1 and TRBJ1-1; D uncertain. Germline V gives CDR1 SQVTM, CDR2 ANQGSEA. The CDR3 spans 10 residues. The V end lost 7 bases, the J end lost 6 bases, and 9 bases lay between the germline ends.

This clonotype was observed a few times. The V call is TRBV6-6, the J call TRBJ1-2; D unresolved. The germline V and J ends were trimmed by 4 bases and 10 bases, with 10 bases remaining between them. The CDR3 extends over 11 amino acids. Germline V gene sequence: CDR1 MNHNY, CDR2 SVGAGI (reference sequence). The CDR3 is CASSSPVIYTF. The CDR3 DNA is TGTGCCAGCAGTTCCCCCGTAATCTACACCTTC.

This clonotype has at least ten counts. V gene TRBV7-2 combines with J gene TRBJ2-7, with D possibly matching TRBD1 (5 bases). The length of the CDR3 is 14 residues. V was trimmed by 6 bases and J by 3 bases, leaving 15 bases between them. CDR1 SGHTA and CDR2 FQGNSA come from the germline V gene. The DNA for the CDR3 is TGTGCCAGCAGTCAAAAGGGGTACGGCTACGAGCAGTACTTC. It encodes CASSQKGYGYEQYF.

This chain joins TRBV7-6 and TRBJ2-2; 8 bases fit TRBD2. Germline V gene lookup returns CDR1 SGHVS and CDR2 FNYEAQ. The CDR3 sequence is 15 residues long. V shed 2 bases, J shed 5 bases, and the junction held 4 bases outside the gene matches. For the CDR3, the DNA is TGTGCCAGCAGCTTAACCGCTAGCGGGACCGGGGAGCTGTTTTTT. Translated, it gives CASSLTASGTGELFF.

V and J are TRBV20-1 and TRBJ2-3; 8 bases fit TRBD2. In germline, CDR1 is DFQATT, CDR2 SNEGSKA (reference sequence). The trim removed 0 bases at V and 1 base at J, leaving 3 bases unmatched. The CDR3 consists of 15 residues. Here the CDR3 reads CSARELGGGTDTQYF. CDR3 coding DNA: TGCAGTGCTAGAGAGCTCGGGGGGGGCACAGATACGCAGTATTTT.

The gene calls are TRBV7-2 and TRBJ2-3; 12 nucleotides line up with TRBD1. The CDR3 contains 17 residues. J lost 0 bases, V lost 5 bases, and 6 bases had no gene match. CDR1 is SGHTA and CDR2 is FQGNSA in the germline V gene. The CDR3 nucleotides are TGTGCCAGCAGCGATCCGGGACAGGGGGCTAGCACAGATACGCAGTATTTT. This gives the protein CASSDPGQGASTDTQYF.

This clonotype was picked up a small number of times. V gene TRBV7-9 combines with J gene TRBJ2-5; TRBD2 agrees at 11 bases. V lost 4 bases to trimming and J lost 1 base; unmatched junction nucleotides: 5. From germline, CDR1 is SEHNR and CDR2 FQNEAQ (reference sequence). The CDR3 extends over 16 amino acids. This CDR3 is CASSSLAGGLQETQYF. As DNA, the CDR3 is TGTGCCAGCAGCTCCCTAGCGGGGGGTCTCCAAGAGACCCAGTACTTC. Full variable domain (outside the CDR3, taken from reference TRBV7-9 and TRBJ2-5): DTGVSQNPRHKITKRGQNVTFRCDPISEHNRLYWYRQTLGQGPEFLTYFQNEAQLEKSRLLSDRFSAERPKGSFSTLEIQRTEQGDSAMYLCASSSLAGGLQETQYFGPGTRLLVL.

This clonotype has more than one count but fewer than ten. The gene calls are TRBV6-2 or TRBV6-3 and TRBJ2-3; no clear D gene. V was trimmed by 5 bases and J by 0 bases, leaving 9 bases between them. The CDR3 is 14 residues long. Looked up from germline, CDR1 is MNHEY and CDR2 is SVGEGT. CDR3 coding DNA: TGTGCCAGCAGTAACACTGGAAGCACAGATACGCAGTATTTT. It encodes CASSNTGSTDTQYF.

CDR3 residues: CASSQGTVLFNTQYF. The CDR3 DNA is TGTGCCAGCAGCCAAGGGACGGTTTTGTTCAATACGCAGTATTTT. This chain links TRBV4-2 with TRBJ2-3; the D is unclear. Germline CDR1 is LGHNA and CDR2 is YNFKEQ. V lost 1 base, J lost 7 bases, and 15 bases lay in between. The CDR3 is 15 amino acids.

The CDR3 bases are TGTGCCAGCCTCCTTTCGTACCGGGTCTTTAATCAGCCCCAGCATTTT. As protein: CASLLSYRVFNQPQHF. The chain has TRBV28 and TRBJ1-5; D is unclear. Trimming left V 8 bases short and J 4 bases short, with 21 bases between. Germline V lookup: CDR1 MDHEN, CDR2 SYDVKM. The CDR3 length is 16 residues.

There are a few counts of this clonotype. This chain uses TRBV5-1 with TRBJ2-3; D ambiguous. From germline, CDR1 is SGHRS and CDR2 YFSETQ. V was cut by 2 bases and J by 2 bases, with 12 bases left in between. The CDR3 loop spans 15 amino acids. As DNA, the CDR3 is TGCGCCAGCAGCTTCAACAGCGCGTACACAGATACGCAGTATTTT. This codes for CASSFNSAYTDTQYF.

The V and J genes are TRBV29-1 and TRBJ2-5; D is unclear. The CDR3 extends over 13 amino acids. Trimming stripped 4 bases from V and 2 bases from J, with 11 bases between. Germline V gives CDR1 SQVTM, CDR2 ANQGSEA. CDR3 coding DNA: TGCAGCGTTGTTTGGATGGGGCAAGAGACCCAGTACTTC. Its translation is CSVVWMGQETQYF.

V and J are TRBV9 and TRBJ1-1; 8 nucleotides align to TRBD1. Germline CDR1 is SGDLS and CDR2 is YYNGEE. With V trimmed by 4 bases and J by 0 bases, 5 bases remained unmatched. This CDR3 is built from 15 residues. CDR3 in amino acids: CASSSRDRLNTEAFF. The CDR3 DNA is TGTGCCAGCAGCTCCCGGGACAGGCTGAACACTGAAGCTTTCTTT.

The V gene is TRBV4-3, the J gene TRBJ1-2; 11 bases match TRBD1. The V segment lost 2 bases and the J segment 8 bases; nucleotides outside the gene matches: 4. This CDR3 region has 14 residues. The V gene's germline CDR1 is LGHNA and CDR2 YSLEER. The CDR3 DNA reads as TGCGCCAGCAGCCAACCGGGACAGGGGGAGGGCTACACCTTC. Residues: CASSQPGQGEGYTF.

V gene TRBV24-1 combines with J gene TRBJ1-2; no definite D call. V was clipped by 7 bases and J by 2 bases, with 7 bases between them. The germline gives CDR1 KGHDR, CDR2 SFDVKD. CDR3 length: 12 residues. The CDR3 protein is CATRDYNYGYTF. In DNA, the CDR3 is TGTGCCACCAGGGACTACAACTATGGCTACACCTTC.

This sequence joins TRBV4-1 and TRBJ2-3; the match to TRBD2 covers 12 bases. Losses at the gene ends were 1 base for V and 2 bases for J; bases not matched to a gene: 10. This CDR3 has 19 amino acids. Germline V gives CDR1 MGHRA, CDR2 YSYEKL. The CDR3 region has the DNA TGCGCCAGCAGCCAAGTCGTAACTAGCGGGGGGCTTGACACAGATACGCAGTATTTT. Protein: CASSQVVTSGGLDTDTQYF.

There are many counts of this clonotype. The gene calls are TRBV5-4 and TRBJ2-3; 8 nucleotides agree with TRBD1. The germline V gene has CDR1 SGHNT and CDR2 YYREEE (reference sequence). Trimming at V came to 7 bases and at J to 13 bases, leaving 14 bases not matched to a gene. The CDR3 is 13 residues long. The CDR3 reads CASQPIGQGNEYF. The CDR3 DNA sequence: TGTGCCAGCCAGCCAATCGGACAGGGCAATGAGTATTTT.

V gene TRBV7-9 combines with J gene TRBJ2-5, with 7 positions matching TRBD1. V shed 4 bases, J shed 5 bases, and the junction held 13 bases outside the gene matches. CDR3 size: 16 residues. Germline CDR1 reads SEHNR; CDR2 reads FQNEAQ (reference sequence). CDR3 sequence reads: CASSSTGTVNEETQYF. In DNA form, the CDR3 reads TGTGCCAGCAGCTCGACCGGGACAGTGAATGAGGAGACCCAGTACTTC.

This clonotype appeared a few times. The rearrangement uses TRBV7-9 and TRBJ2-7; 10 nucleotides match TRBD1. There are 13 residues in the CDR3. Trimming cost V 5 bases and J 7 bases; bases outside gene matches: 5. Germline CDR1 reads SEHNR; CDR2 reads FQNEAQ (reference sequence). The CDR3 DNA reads TGTGCCAGCAGCACCTGGACAGGGGGAGAGCAGTACTTC. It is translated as CASSTWTGGEQYF.

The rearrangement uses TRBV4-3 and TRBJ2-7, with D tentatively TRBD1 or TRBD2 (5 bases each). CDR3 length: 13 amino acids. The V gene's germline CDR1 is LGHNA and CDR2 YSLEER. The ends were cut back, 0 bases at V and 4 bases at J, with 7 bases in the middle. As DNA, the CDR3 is TGCGCCAGCAGCCAAGATGGGGGATACGAGCAGTACGTC. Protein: CASSQDGGYEQYV.

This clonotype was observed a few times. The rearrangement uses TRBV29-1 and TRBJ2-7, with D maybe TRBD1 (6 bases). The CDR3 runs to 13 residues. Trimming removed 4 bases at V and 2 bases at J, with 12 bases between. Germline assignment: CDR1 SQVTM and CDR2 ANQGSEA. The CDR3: CSVVQGPAYEQYV. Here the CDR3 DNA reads TGCAGCGTTGTACAGGGACCCGCCTACGAGCAGTACGTC.